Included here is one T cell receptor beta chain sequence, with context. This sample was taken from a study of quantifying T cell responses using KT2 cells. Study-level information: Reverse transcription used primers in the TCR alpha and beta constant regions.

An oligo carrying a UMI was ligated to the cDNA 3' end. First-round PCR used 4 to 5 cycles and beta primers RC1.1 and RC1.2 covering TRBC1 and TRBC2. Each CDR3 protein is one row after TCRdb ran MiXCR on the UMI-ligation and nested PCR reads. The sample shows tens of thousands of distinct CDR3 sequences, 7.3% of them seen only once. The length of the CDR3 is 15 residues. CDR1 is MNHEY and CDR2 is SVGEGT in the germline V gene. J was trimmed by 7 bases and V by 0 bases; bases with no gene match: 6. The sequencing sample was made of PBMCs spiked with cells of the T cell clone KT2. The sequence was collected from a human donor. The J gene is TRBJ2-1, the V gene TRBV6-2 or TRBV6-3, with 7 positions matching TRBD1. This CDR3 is CASSYSTTGTNEQFF. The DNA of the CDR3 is TGTGCCAGCAGTTACTCTACGACAGGGACAAATGAGCAGTTCTTC.